A selection of T cell receptor beta chains follows, all from one sample in a study of T cell repertoires in cytomegalovirus infection. Antigens of these TCRs are unknown. MiXCR, applied by TCRdb to the reads, yields one record per CDR3 protein. This sample has tens of thousands of distinct CDR3 sequences, with over 15% found just once. The sample in question was CD8+ T cells from cultured PBMCs, obtained from culture after CMV antigen stimulation. The receptors derive from a human donor in good health (CMV status not recorded). Some clones in this sample may be carry-over from other donors' samples. CDR3s include the opening cysteine and the closing phenylalanine or tryptophan. Each record gives: CDR3 DNA, CDR3 protein, D gene, CDR3 length, clone size, V gene, J gene. D genes are given only for firm matches. A clone size is listed for some rows: how often the clone was seen (once, few, many), or a class if it is expanded.

DNA: TGTGCCACCAGCAGAGGGAGCAGCCCGAACACCGGGGAGCTGTTTTTT
CDR3: CATSRGSSPNTGELFF
D: -
length: 16
size: -
V: TRBV15
J: TRBJ2-2

DNA: TGTGCCAGCAGCTTAATGGGCGGGGCCGAGCAGTACTTC
CDR3: CASSLMGGAEQYF
D: -
length: 13
size: -
V: TRBV7-2
J: TRBJ2-7

DNA: TGTGCCAGCAGCACCCAGTGGGCCTCTGAAGCTTTCTTT
CDR3: CASSTQWASEAFF
D: -
length: 13
size: few
V: TRBV6-2/TRBV6-3
J: TRBJ1-1

DNA: TGTGCCAGCAGCACCGGGATCATCTACGAGCAGTACTTC
CDR3: CASSTGIIYEQYF
D: -
length: 13
size: few
V: TRBV6-2/TRBV6-3
J: TRBJ2-7

DNA: TGTGCCAGTAGCCCCCAGAACTCCTACGAGCAGTACTTC
CDR3: CASSPQNSYEQYF
D: -
length: 13
size: -
V: TRBV19
J: TRBJ2-7

DNA: TGTGCCAGCAGCCAAGAAAGGGCAGGGGACTCCTACGAGCAGTACTTC
CDR3: CASSQERAGDSYEQYF
D: -
length: 16
size: -
V: TRBV4-2
J: TRBJ2-7

DNA: TGTGCCATCAGTGAGTCTACCCTCCAGTCTCCCTACAATGAGCAGTTCTTC
CDR3: CAISESTLQSPYNEQFF
D: -
length: 17
size: -
V: TRBV10-3
J: TRBJ2-1

DNA: TGTGCCAGTACTGGACAGGGCTTAGGGACTGAAGCTTTCTTT
CDR3: CASTGQGLGTEAFF
D: TRBD1
length: 14
size: -
V: TRBV19
J: TRBJ1-1

DNA: TGTGCCAGCAGACCCCGGACAGGGGACCAGACGGGCGAGCAGTACTTC
CDR3: CASRPRTGDQTGEQYF
D: TRBD1
length: 16
size: few
V: TRBV6-5
J: TRBJ2-7

DNA: TGTGCCAGCAGCTTAGCACCCACGCAAGAGACCCAGTACTTC
CDR3: CASSLAPTQETQYF
D: -
length: 14
size: few
V: TRBV7-2
J: TRBJ2-5

DNA: TGTGCCAGCAGTTGGAATCAAGAGACCCAGTACTTC
CDR3: CASSWNQETQYF
D: -
length: 12
size: medium-sized
V: TRBV6-2/TRBV6-3
J: TRBJ2-5

DNA: TGTGCCAGCAGCTTACAGGGTTTTCTCACAGATACGCAGTATTTT
CDR3: CASSLQGFLTDTQYF
D: -
length: 15
size: -
V: TRBV7-2
J: TRBJ2-3

DNA: TGTGCCAGCAGCTTAGCGGGACACGGCTACGAGCAGTACTTC
CDR3: CASSLAGHGYEQYF
D: -
length: 14
size: -
V: TRBV11-1
J: TRBJ2-7

DNA: TGTGCCAGCAGTTACAGAGGGACAGGGCACTCCAACGAGCAGTACTTC
CDR3: CASSYRGTGHSNEQYF
D: TRBD1
length: 16
size: few
V: TRBV6-2/TRBV6-3
J: TRBJ2-7

DNA: TGTGCCAGCAGCCGCTTCTCTGGAAACACCATATATTTT
CDR3: CASSRFSGNTIYF
D: -
length: 13
size: -
V: TRBV7-2
J: TRBJ1-3

DNA: TGTGCCAGCAGCCCTTGGGACTCGCCTGAGGACAATGAGCAGTTCTTC
CDR3: CASSPWDSPEDNEQFF
D: -
length: 16
size: -
V: TRBV7-9
J: TRBJ2-1

DNA: TGTGCCAGCAGGTCAAGGGCAGGCGGGGGGATGACCTACAATGAGCAGTTCTTC
CDR3: CASRSRAGGGMTYNEQFF
D: TRBD2
length: 18
size: few
V: TRBV7-8
J: TRBJ2-1

DNA: TGTGCCAGCAGTCTGGACGGCCTGAACACTGAAGCTTTCTTT
CDR3: CASSLDGLNTEAFF
D: -
length: 14
size: -
V: TRBV6-1
J: TRBJ1-1

DNA: TGTGCCACCCTCGGGGGGACAGCACTAGACTTT
CDR3: CATLGGTALDF
D: TRBD1
length: 11
size: -
V: TRBV7-2
J: TRBJ1-1

DNA: TGTGCCAGCAGCTTACGTGGCGGTAGCCCTCTGTACGAGCAGTACTTC
CDR3: CASSLRGGSPLYEQYF
D: -
length: 16
size: -
V: TRBV7-6
J: TRBJ2-7

DNA: TGTGCCAGCAGCTCACTAGCGGGAGCTGGATACACCGGGGAGCTGTTTTTT
CDR3: CASSSLAGAGYTGELFF
D: TRBD2
length: 17
size: -
V: TRBV7-6
J: TRBJ2-2

DNA: TGCAGTGCTAGACCTCGAGGGGGTTCCGAAAGCGAAGAGACCCAGTACTTC
CDR3: CSARPRGGSESEETQYF
D: -
length: 17
size: -
V: TRBV20-1
J: TRBJ2-5

DNA: TGTGCCAGCAGTTACGTAATCTATGAGCAGTTCTTC
CDR3: CASSYVIYEQFF
D: -
length: 12
size: many
V: TRBV6-2/TRBV6-3
J: TRBJ2-1

DNA: TGTGCCAGCAGCTCAGACAGGGGGGGCGAGACCCAGTACTTC
CDR3: CASSSDRGGETQYF
D: TRBD1
length: 14
size: -
V: TRBV5-5
J: TRBJ2-5

DNA: TGTGCCAGTAGTATAGGGCGCGGGGGCGCGGACACTGAAGCTTTCTTT
CDR3: CASSIGRGGADTEAFF
D: -
length: 16
size: -
V: TRBV19
J: TRBJ1-1

DNA: TGTGCCAGCAGCTTAACGATGGCTAGCGGGACCTCCCGGGATGAGCAGTTCTTC
CDR3: CASSLTMASGTSRDEQFF
D: TRBD2
length: 18
size: -
V: TRBV7-3
J: TRBJ2-1

DNA: TGTGCCAGCAGTCGCGAGGGACAGATCTACGAGCAGTACTTC
CDR3: CASSREGQIYEQYF
D: TRBD1
length: 14
size: -
V: TRBV6-8
J: TRBJ2-7

DNA: TGTGCCAGCAGCTATACTAGTACCGAGCAGTACTTC
CDR3: CASSYTSTEQYF
D: -
length: 12
size: few
V: TRBV7-6
J: TRBJ2-7